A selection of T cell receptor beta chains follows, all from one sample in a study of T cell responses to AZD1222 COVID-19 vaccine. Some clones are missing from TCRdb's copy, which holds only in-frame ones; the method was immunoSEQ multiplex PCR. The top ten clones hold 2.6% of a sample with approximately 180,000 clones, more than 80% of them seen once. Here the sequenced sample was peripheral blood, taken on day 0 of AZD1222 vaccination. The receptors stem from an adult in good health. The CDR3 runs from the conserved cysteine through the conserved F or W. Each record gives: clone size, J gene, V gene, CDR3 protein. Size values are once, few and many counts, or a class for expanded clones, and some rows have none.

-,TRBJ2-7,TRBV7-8,CASSLAGAGAYEQYF
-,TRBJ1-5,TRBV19,CASTTGTLAAQHF
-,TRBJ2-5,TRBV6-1,CASSEARGRETQYF
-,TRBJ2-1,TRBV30,CAWSDYGEQFF
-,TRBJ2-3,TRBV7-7,CASSPGWSDTQYF
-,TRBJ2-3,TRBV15,CATSSVSGRVSTDTQYF
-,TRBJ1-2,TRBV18,CASSPPGQGHTGYTF
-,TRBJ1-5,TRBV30,CAWSMDRLFNQPQHF
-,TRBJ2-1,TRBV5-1,CASSPSGTYNEQFF
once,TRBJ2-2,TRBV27,CASSLLSVGATNTGELFF
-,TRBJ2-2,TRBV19,CASSMTGRNTGELFF
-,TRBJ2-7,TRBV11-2,CASSLDLGYEQYF
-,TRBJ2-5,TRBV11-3,CASSPRPGETQYF
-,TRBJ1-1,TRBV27,CASSPVFGEAFF
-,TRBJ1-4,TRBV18,CASSPQGSSTNEKLFF
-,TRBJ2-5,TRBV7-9,CASSLYLADQETQYF
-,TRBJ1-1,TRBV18,CASSPKQNTEAFF
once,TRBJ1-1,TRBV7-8,CASSLLGGRTEAFF
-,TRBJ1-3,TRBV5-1,CASTLGFGNTIYF
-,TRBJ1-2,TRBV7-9,CASSLTGTGAFDGYTF
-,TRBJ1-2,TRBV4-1,CASSQDRRPNGYTF
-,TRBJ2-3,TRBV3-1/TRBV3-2,CASSPRPAGADTQYF
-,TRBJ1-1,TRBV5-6,CASSPGGTEAFF
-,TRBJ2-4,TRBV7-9,CASSHREVDKNIQYF
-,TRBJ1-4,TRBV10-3,CAIREDPATNEKLFF
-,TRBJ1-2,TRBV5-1,CASSGDRERANYGYTF
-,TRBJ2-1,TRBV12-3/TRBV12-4,CASSFAGGKEQFF
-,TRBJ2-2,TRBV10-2,CASAHKATGELFF
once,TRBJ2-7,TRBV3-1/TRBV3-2,CASSQVAGNDEQYF
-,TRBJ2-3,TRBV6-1,CASSEADRGRGTDTQYF
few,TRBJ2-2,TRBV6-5,CASSSDSNTGELFF
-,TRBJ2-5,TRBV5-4,CASSLDGIRGEETQYF
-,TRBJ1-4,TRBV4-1,CASSQETGGYEKLFF
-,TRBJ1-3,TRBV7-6,CASSQGTGNTIYF
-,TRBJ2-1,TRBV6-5,CASSRQGQNNEQFF
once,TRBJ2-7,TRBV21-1,CASSKGNPDKPKAYEQYF
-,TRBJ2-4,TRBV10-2,CATLDRGLESIQYF
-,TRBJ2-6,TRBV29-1,CSVEERRASGGANVLTF
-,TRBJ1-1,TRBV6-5,CASRTRGENTEAFF
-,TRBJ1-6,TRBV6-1,CASSELGQTTKSPLHF
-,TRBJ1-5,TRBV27,CASSFAGGLGQPQHF
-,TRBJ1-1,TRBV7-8,CASSLGGTGQTEAFF
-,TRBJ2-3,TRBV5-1,CASSLAVDSGQGTQYF
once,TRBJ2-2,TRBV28,CASSPGWVGTGELFF
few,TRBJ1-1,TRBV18,CASSPLDQRQMNTEAFF
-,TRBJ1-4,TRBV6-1,CASSDHDWATNEKLFF
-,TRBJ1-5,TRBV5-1,CAIKSGGNQPQHF
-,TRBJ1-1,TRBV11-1,CASSYEAGTGGRAFF
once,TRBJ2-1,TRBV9,CASSAEQGVVNEQFF
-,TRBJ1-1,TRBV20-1,CSARDQGEAFF
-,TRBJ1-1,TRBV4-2,CASSHGQKNTEAFF
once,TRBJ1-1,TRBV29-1,CSVEGGHLNTEAFF
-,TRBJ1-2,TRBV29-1,CSSGGDYGYTF
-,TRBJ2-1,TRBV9,CASSVGPPGTSGNQFF
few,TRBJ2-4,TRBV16,CASSQENIQYF
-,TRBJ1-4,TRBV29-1,CSVESLDGETTGGYAEKLFF
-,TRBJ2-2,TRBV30,CACRGQGNTGELFF